This record covers a single T cell receptor (beta chain). Its matching antigen is unknown. A read error is possible here, since a much larger clone lies one base away. This specimen comes from a study of molecular identifiers for immune sequencing clone quantification. The study's findings and limits: In naive cells, clones above 20 RNA copies held under 1% of molecules, whereas in effector cells they held over 97%. Detection of one spiked Jurkat cell's TCR RNA reportedly worked in one million naive cells.

Via MiXCR, TCRdb re-called the PCR reads, giving one row per CDR3 protein. The sample consists of tens of thousands of distinct CDR3 sequences, about 19% of them appearing once. Sorted naive CD8 T cells were those defined as CD8+CD4-CCR7+CD45RA+. Source material: naive CD8+ T cells from blood, with Jurkat cell RNA spiked in. Subset: FACS-sorted CD8+CD4-CCR7+CD45RA+ naive T cells. The sequence derives from a human donor in good health. Some libraries in this study had Jurkat cell RNA spiked in.

The CDR3 sequence: CASSNPPTGLNTEALF. DNA for the CDR3: TGTGCCAGCAGCAATCCCCCGACAGGGTTGAACACTGAAGCTCTCTTT. The V call is TRBV6-2 or TRBV6-3, the J call TRBJ1-1; 7 positions match TRBD1. Germline CDR1 reads MNHEY; CDR2 reads SVGEGT. The CDR3 contains 16 residues.